This is a list of T cell receptor beta chains from one sample in a study of blood T cell repertoires in COVID-19. Only in-frame clones appear in the TCRdb table, and some are missing; sequencing was by immunoSEQ multiplex PCR. The table has approximately 400,000 clones, roughly 86% seen once. Source material: PBMCs or T cells enriched from blood (not recorded which). Every receptor here comes from a man aged 25-40 years who had recovered from COVID-19. The CDR3 runs from the conserved cysteine through the conserved F or W. The D gene is left open where the match is weak.

d_gene: TRBD1
v_gene: TRBV12-3/TRBV12-4
CDR3aa: CASSSGQGPEQFF

d_gene: -
v_gene: TRBV27
CDR3aa: CASSPSSNQPQHF

d_gene: TRBD1
v_gene: TRBV5-1
CDR3aa: CASSQDRGGGKWTQYF

d_gene: TRBD2
v_gene: TRBV4-1
CDR3aa: CASSREGRSGAANTGELFF

d_gene: -
v_gene: TRBV15
CDR3aa: CATSRGKNYGYTF

d_gene: -
v_gene: TRBV19
CDR3aa: CASRSASGLNTEAFF

d_gene: TRBD2
v_gene: TRBV5-5
CDR3aa: CASSTSGGSSYEQYF

d_gene: TRBD1
v_gene: TRBV11-3
CDR3aa: CASSLDGTGVYAEAFF

d_gene: TRBD1
v_gene: TRBV19
CDR3aa: CASSPEDRESSPLHF

d_gene: TRBD1
v_gene: TRBV29-1
CDR3aa: CSVQTGRADTQYF

d_gene: TRBD1
v_gene: TRBV18
CDR3aa: CASSPPLRGWTEAFF

d_gene: TRBD1
v_gene: TRBV6-5
CDR3aa: CASSDRGGYNEQFF

d_gene: -
v_gene: TRBV4-1
CDR3aa: CASSQESPRWAFF

d_gene: TRBD1
v_gene: TRBV27
CDR3aa: CASSTKGTAGYEQYF

d_gene: TRBD1
v_gene: TRBV7-8
CDR3aa: CASSPLQGARHF

d_gene: -
v_gene: TRBV14
CDR3aa: CASSQGGRNTDTQYF

d_gene: -
v_gene: TRBV18
CDR3aa: CASSPTTGGRNTEAFF

d_gene: -
v_gene: TRBV10-3
CDR3aa: CAIGRGVEAFF

d_gene: TRBD1
v_gene: TRBV7-9
CDR3aa: CASSQGAGTGELFF

d_gene: TRBD1
v_gene: TRBV7-6
CDR3aa: CASSLTSRDRASPLHF

d_gene: -
v_gene: TRBV2
CDR3aa: CASSRESSGNTIYF

d_gene: -
v_gene: TRBV12-5
CDR3aa: CASGSPTPGGYTF